Listed below are T cell receptor beta chains from one sample, sequenced in a study of OX40 agonist ivuxolimab in advanced cancers. Here immunoSEQ multiplex PCR was the method, and the copy in TCRdb shows in-frame clones only, minus some. The sample yields about 41,000 clones, 80% to 90% seen once. The specimen was CD4+ or CD8+ T cells sorted from blood, collected in a trial of the OX40 agonist ivuxolimab. The receptors were gathered from an adult with an advanced solid tumor such as melanoma, head and neck, liver or kidney cancer. Each CDR3 is given with its conserved first and last residue. The D gene is left open where the match is weak. Some rows mark clone size as missing; the rest say once, few, many or name a class of expanded clone.

J gene | D gene | V gene | clone size | CDR3 protein | CDR3 DNA
TRBJ2-5 | NA | TRBV7-2 | NA | CASQRSPGTQYF | TGTGCCAGTCAGCGGTCCCCCGGGACCCAGTACTTC
TRBJ2-3 | NA | TRBV2 | NA | CASSEGVPDTQYF | TGTGCCAGCAGTGAGGGGGTCCCAGATACGCAGTATTTT
TRBJ1-5 | NA | TRBV4-2 | NA | CASSPNMDSRNQPQHF | TGTGCCAGCAGCCCAAACATGGACAGCCGCAATCAGCCCCAGCATTTT
TRBJ2-1 | TRBD2 | TRBV11-3 | NA | CASSSQQGLTSGPPEFF | TGTGCCAGCAGCTCCCAACAGGGCCTGACTAGCGGGCCCCCTGAGTTCTTC
TRBJ2-5 | TRBD2 | TRBV5-4 | NA | CASSSGLAMSETQYF | TGTGCCAGCAGCTCGGGACTAGCGATGTCTGAGACCCAGTACTTC
TRBJ2-7 | NA | TRBV19 | NA | CASSIQGSIGYEQYF | TGTGCCAGTAGTATTCAGGGGTCGATAGGCTACGAGCAGTACTTC
TRBJ2-7 | NA | TRBV21-1 | NA | CASSKTTSGYEQYF | TGTGCCAGCAGCAAGACGACTAGCGGATACGAGCAGTACTTC
TRBJ2-1 | NA | TRBV19 | NA | CASKTGFSYNEQFF | TGTGCCAGTAAAACAGGTTTCTCCTACAATGAGCAGTTCTTC
TRBJ1-5 | TRBD1 | TRBV7-2 | NA | CASSLWDSNQPQHF | TGTGCCAGCAGCTTATGGGACAGTAATCAGCCCCAGCATTTT
TRBJ2-3 | NA | TRBV4-1 | NA | CASSQDSRGDTQYF | TGCGCCAGCAGCCAAGACTCTAGGGGGGATACGCAGTATTTT
TRBJ1-4 | TRBD1 | TRBV5-3 | NA | CARSYRQGLLEKLFF | TGTGCCAGAAGCTATCGACAGGGCCTACTCGAAAAACTGTTTTTT
TRBJ2-5 | NA | TRBV11-3 | NA | CASSLLSGGPWHQETQYF | TGTGCCAGCAGCTTATTGTCCGGGGGCCCTTGGCACCAAGAGACCCAGTACTTC
TRBJ1-4 | NA | TRBV14 | NA | CASSQVRGRGLKWEEKLFF | TGTGCCAGCAGCCAAGTACGAGGCAGGGGCCTAAAATGGGAAGAAAAACTGTTTTTT
TRBJ2-3 | TRBD2 | TRBV6-1 | NA | CASSEARGRPSTDTQYF | TGTGCCAGCAGTGAAGCACGCGGGAGGCCCAGCACAGATACGCAGTATTTT
TRBJ2-3 | NA | TRBV5-4 | NA | CASSLAWRAGGTDTQYF | TGTGCCAGCAGCTTGGCCTGGCGGGCAGGGGGCACAGATACGCAGTATTTT
TRBJ2-7 | TRBD2 | TRBV6-5 | NA | CASSSLGGSYEQYF | TGTGCCAGCAGTTCCCTGGGCGGGAGCTACGAGCAGTACTTC
TRBJ2-1 | TRBD2 | TRBV30 | NA | CASKTSGRRSEQFF | TGTGCCTCGAAGACTAGCGGGAGAAGAAGTGAGCAGTTCTTC
TRBJ2-3 | NA | TRBV7-6 | NA | CASSQTDTQYF | TGTGCCAGCAGCCAGACAGATACGCAGTATTTT
TRBJ1-2 | NA | TRBV5-6 | NA | CASSLGAGDGYTF | TGTGCCAGCAGCTTGGGGGCGGGGGATGGCTACACCTTC
TRBJ2-1 | NA | TRBV9 | NA | CASSVELAWYNEQFF | TGTGCCAGCAGCGTAGAGTTAGCGTGGTACAATGAGCAGTTCTTC
TRBJ2-3 | NA | TRBV10-1 | NA | CASSKSGSTDTQYF | TGCGCCAGCAGTAAGAGCGGTAGCACAGATACGCAGTATTTT
TRBJ2-1 | TRBD2 | TRBV9 | NA | CASSVGLGLAGGNEQFF | TGTGCCAGCAGCGTAGGGCTTGGGCTAGCGGGGGGGAATGAGCAGTTCTTC
TRBJ2-7 | NA | TRBV7-2 | NA | CASSNNRNSYEQYF | TGTGCCAGCAGCAACAACAGGAACTCCTACGAGCAGTACTTC
TRBJ1-2 | NA | TRBV18 | few | CASSLYRAYGYTF | TGTGCCAGCTCACTCTACCGGGCCTATGGCTACACCTTC
TRBJ2-3 | NA | TRBV6-1 | NA | CASKGGGVNTQYF | TGTGCCAGCAAGGGAGGTGGTGTTAATACGCAGTATTTT
TRBJ2-3 | NA | TRBV27 | NA | CASSPSTDTQYF | TGTGCCAGCAGTCCTAGCACAGATACGCAGTATTTT
TRBJ1-2 | NA | TRBV30 | NA | CAWSVRSWRGYTF | TGTGCCTGGAGTGTACGGTCATGGAGAGGCTACACCTTC
TRBJ2-7 | NA | TRBV19 | NA | CASSIGYGALYEQYF | TGTGCCAGTAGTATAGGGTACGGGGCCCTCTACGAGCAGTACTTC
TRBJ1-2 | NA | TRBV6-5 | NA | CASSRGGHYGYTF | TGTGCCAGCAGTAGGGGGGGCCACTATGGCTACACCTTC
TRBJ2-1 | TRBD2 | TRBV6-1 | NA | CASSEIGLAGGPANEQFF | TGTGCCAGCAGTGAGATCGGGTTAGCGGGAGGGCCGGCCAATGAGCAGTTCTTC
TRBJ1-5 | NA | TRBV5-4 | NA | CASSPSLGDHQPQHF | TGTGCCAGCAGCCCCTCGCTCGGGGATCATCAGCCCCAGCATTTT
TRBJ2-7 | NA | TRBV7-3 | NA | CASAEGPGEQYF | TGTGCCAGCGCTGAGGGCCCCGGCGAGCAGTACTTC
TRBJ2-3 | TRBD2 | TRBV11-2 | NA | CASSSGTSGRAISDTQYF | TGTGCCAGCAGCTCCGGGACTAGCGGGAGGGCCATCTCAGATACGCAGTATTTT
TRBJ1-3 | TRBD1 | TRBV6-1 | NA | CASSNRGPGNTIYF | TGTGCCAGCAGTAACAGGGGCCCCGGAAACACCATATATTTT
TRBJ1-5 | NA | TRBV28 | NA | CASRAGGAWQPQHF | TGTGCCAGCAGAGCCGGGGGCGCGTGGCAGCCCCAGCATTTT
TRBJ2-1 | TRBD2 | TRBV29-1 | few | CSVEGELARRYNEQFF | TGCAGCGTTGAAGGGGAACTAGCGCGCCGCTACAATGAGCAGTTCTTC
TRBJ2-7 | TRBD2 | TRBV9 | NA | CASSGAGVGYEQYF | TGTGCCAGCAGCGGAGCGGGAGTTGGCTACGAGCAGTACTTC
TRBJ1-2 | NA | TRBV10-3 | NA | CAISDLLLYGYTF | TGTGCCATCAGTGACTTACTGCTCTATGGCTACACCTTC
TRBJ2-2 | TRBD2 | TRBV4-1 | few | CASSSTIAGGGELFF | TGCGCCAGCAGTAGTACCATAGCGGGCGGCGGGGAGCTGTTTTTT
TRBJ2-5 | NA | TRBV7-9 | NA | CASSRTETAAQYF | TGTGCCAGCAGCCGTACAGAGACGGCGGCCCAGTACTTC
TRBJ1-2 | TRBD1 | TRBV19 | NA | CAIKDRNYGYTF | TGTGCCATCAAGGACAGGAACTATGGCTACACCTTC
TRBJ2-5 | NA | TRBV15 | NA | CATSRPGAQETQYF | TGTGCCACCAGCAGACCCGGGGCGCAAGAGACCCAGTACTTC
TRBJ1-2 | NA | TRBV6-1 | NA | CASSYGYGYTF | TGTGCCAGCAGTTACGGGTATGGCTACACCTTC
TRBJ2-5 | NA | TRBV7-6 | NA | CASQIGQRETQYF | TGTGCCAGCCAAATCGGACAGAGAGAGACCCAGTACTTC
TRBJ1-2 | TRBD1 | TRBV29-1 | NA | CSVTRGLYGYTF | TGCAGCGTTACCAGGGGGCTATATGGCTACACCTTC
TRBJ2-7 | TRBD2 | TRBV15 | NA | CATSREASGTYEQYF | TGTGCCACCAGCAGAGAGGCTAGCGGGACCTACGAGCAGTACTTC
TRBJ1-2 | NA | TRBV5-4 | few | CASSAFGRGRGDGYTF | TGTGCCAGCAGCGCGTTTGGAAGGGGCCGGGGAGATGGCTACACCTTC
TRBJ1-1 | TRBD1 | TRBV5-1 | NA | CASSPRDSMNTEAFF | TGCGCCAGCAGCCCCCGGGACAGCATGAACACTGAAGCTTTCTTT
TRBJ2-1 | TRBD2 | TRBV14 | NA | CASSQLAGGPGNEQFF | TGTGCCAGCAGCCAGCTAGCGGGTGGGCCTGGGAATGAGCAGTTCTTC
TRBJ2-1 | TRBD2 | TRBV7-8 | few | CASSLALAGVIVNEQFF | TGTGCCAGCAGCTTAGCTCTAGCGGGAGTAATAGTAAATGAGCAGTTCTTC
TRBJ2-2 | NA | TRBV11-2 | NA | CASSLNSFTGELFF | TGTGCCAGCAGCTTGAACTCTTTCACCGGGGAGCTGTTTTTT
TRBJ2-3 | NA | TRBV10-3 | NA | CAISVGSGTDTQYF | TGTGCCATCAGTGTCGGGAGCGGCACAGATACGCAGTATTTT
TRBJ1-5 | TRBD1 | TRBV19 | NA | CASSIGLGTGVHF | TGTGCCAGTAGTATCGGGTTGGGGACAGGGGTGCATTTT
TRBJ2-7 | TRBD2 | TRBV6-6 | NA | CASSSTSGSYEQYF | TGTGCCAGCAGTTCGACTAGCGGGAGTTACGAGCAGTACTTC
TRBJ1-6 | NA | TRBV6-1 | NA | CASRGGSPLHF | TGTGCCAGCAGGGGGGGTTCACCCCTCCACTTT